This TCR beta chain comes out of a study of molecular identifiers for immune sequencing clone quantification. V gave up 3 bases and J gave up 6 bases, with 18 bases separating them. Germline V gene data show CDR1 as SGHVS and CDR2 as FNYEAQ. This CDR3 region has 15 residues. Both previously described methods and listed TCR primers were employed to make bulk TCR libraries. TCRdb passed the PCR reads through MiXCR, listing each CDR3 protein once. The sample records hundreds of thousands of distinct CDR3 sequences, 25% being singletons. A remark on this clonotype: The antigen is undetermined.

General study points: In naive cells, clones above 20 RNA copies held under 1% of molecules, whereas in effector cells they held over 99%. Should identical TCR molecules share a barcode, the sizes of highly expanded clones could be underestimated.

The chain recombines TRBV7-6 with TRBJ2-7; no firm D call. Sequenced input: naive CD8+ T cells from blood, with Jurkat cell RNA spiked in. Noted subset: FACS-sorted CD8+CD4-CCR7+CD45RA+ naive T cells. This TCR was sampled from a human donor in good health. Some libraries in this study had Jurkat cell RNA spiked in. The CDR3 reads CASSFLAPPTSEQYF. The CDR3 DNA sequence: TGTGCCAGCAGCTTTCTGGCCCCCCCCACATCCGAGCAGTACTTC.